This is a list of T cell receptor beta chains from one sample in a study of PD-L1 blockade in urothelial cancer. TCRdb's table, derived via immunoSEQ multiplex PCR, lists solely in-frame clones and lacks some. The sample shows 15,000 to 20,000 clones, over 75% of them seen only once. The sample here was PBMCs, taken around atezolizumab (anti-PD-L1) treatment. The receptors were sampled from a man between 65 and 80 years old with urothelial cancer. CDR3s include the opening cysteine and the closing phenylalanine or tryptophan. D genes are given only for firm matches. A row's size may be missing; if present it is once, few, many or a size class.

TRBJ1-2 NA TRBD1 TRBV19 CASSPTTGGPHHF TGTGCCAGTAGCCCCACGACAGGGGGCCCACATCACTTC
TRBJ1-2 NA NA TRBV5-1 CASSPETYGYTF TGCGCCAGCAGCCCTGAGACTTATGGCTACACCTTC
TRBJ1-3 NA NA TRBV19 CASSPPRGSLYF TGTGCCAGTAGTCCTCCGCGGGGCTCCCTATATTTT
TRBJ1-5 few NA TRBV2 CASSEEPGVSNQPQHF TGTGCCAGCAGTGAAGAACCCGGAGTTAGCAATCAGCCCCAGCATTTT
TRBJ2-1 NA TRBD2 TRBV11-3 CASSLPPPTSGGYSYNEQFF TGTGCCAGCAGCCTCCCCCCCCCGACTAGCGGGGGGTACTCCTACAATGAGCAGTTCTTC
TRBJ1-2 once NA TRBV6-4 CASSVEARNYGYTF TGTGCCAGCAGTGTGGAGGCTCGTAACTATGGCTACACCTTC
TRBJ2-7 NA NA TRBV25-1 CASSGPKTDEQYF TGTGCCAGCAGTGGCCCCAAGACAGACGAGCAGTACTTC
TRBJ2-7 NA TRBD1 TRBV5-1 CASSNTGGATYEQYF TGCGCCAGCAGCAACACAGGGGGCGCGACCTACGAGCAGTACTTC
TRBJ2-1 NA NA TRBV6-5 CASSYSGDEQFF TGTGCCAGCAGTTACTCAGGGGATGAGCAGTTCTTC
TRBJ2-3 NA TRBD2 TRBV29-1 CSGGTSGGGGTDTQYF TGCAGCGGGGGGACTAGCGGGGGCGGGGGCACAGATACGCAGTATTTT
TRBJ2-3 NA NA TRBV5-4 CASSLPGRGGTDTQYF TGTGCCAGCAGCCTCCCCGGTCGCGGGGGCACAGATACGCAGTATTTT
TRBJ2-1 NA TRBD2 TRBV7-8 CASSPPSGAYNEQFF TGTGCCAGCAGCCCCCCTAGCGGGGCCTACAATGAGCAGTTCTTC
TRBJ1-3 NA NA TRBV21-1 CASSLRGRTSGNTIYF TGTGCCAGCAGCCTAAGAGGACGGACTTCTGGAAACACCATATATTTT
TRBJ2-3 NA TRBD1 TRBV5-1 CASSTGQGVDTQYF TGCGCCAGCAGCACCGGACAGGGGGTGGATACGCAGTATTTT
TRBJ2-6 NA TRBD1 TRBV27 CASNPRGQGYSGANVLTF TGTGCCAGCAACCCGCGGGGACAGGGCTACTCTGGGGCCAACGTCCTGACTTTC
TRBJ1-5 NA TRBD1 TRBV15 CATSRDSFRDRVIGSNQPQHF TGTGCCACCAGCAGAGACTCATTCCGGGACAGGGTAATCGGTAGCAATCAGCCCCAGCATTTT
TRBJ2-6 NA NA TRBV11-2 CASRAQGTAGANVLTF TGTGCCAGCAGGGCTCAGGGAACAGCTGGGGCCAACGTCCTGACTTTC
TRBJ1-5 NA TRBD1 TRBV5-6 CASSLGGQGVLGPQHF TGTGCCAGCAGCTTGGGGGGACAGGGGGTCCTCGGGCCCCAGCATTTT
TRBJ2-7 NA NA TRBV6-5 CASRGSGSTYEQYF TGTGCCAGCAGAGGGTCGGGAAGCACCTACGAGCAGTACTTC
TRBJ2-2 NA TRBD1 TRBV5-1 CASSFERGHTGELFF TGCGCCAGCAGCTTTGAGAGGGGGCACACCGGGGAGCTGTTTTTT
TRBJ2-2 NA NA TRBV30 CAWTGFGELFF TGTGCCTGGACAGGGTTCGGGGAGCTGTTTTTT
TRBJ2-3 once TRBD2 TRBV7-8 CASSPGQRGVPDTQYF TGTGCCAGCAGCCCAGGACAGCGGGGGGTTCCAGATACGCAGTATTTT
TRBJ1-2 NA NA TRBV5-6 CASSLGGLGSNYGYTF TGTGCCAGCAGCTTGGGGGGCTTGGGGTCCAACTATGGCTACACCTTC
TRBJ2-6 NA NA TRBV9 CASSPLTLQSGANVLTF TGTGCCAGCAGCCCACTAACCCTTCAGTCTGGGGCCAACGTCCTGACTTTC
TRBJ2-5 once NA TRBV15 CATSREGAGGQETQYF TGTGCCACCAGCAGAGAGGGCGCTGGGGGGCAAGAGACCCAGTACTTC
TRBJ1-3 NA NA TRBV15 CATSREVPGQSSGNTIYF TGTGCCACCAGCAGAGAGGTGCCTGGACAGAGCTCTGGAAACACCATATATTTT
TRBJ1-1 NA NA TRBV5-1 CASSFFTGLNTEAFF TGCGCCAGCAGCTTTTTTACAGGGTTGAACACTGAAGCTTTCTTT
TRBJ2-1 NA TRBD1 TRBV27 CASSLISPTGGAYNEQFF TGTGCCAGCAGTTTAATCTCACCGACAGGGGGGGCCTACAATGAGCAGTTCTTC
TRBJ1-2 NA TRBD1 TRBV19 CASAGMTGENGYTF TGTGCCAGTGCCGGAATGACAGGGGAAAATGGCTACACCTTC
TRBJ1-3 NA NA TRBV6-5 CASSYDSLFSGNTIYF TGTGCCAGCAGTTACGACAGTTTATTCTCTGGAAACACCATATATTTT
TRBJ2-2 NA NA TRBV30 CAWNPGAGNTGELFF TGTGCCTGGAACCCTGGGGCGGGAAACACCGGGGAGCTGTTTTTT
TRBJ2-2 NA TRBD2 TRBV28 CASREAGGSTGELFF TGTGCCAGCAGGGAAGCGGGGGGTTCCACCGGGGAGCTGTTTTTT
TRBJ2-5 few NA TRBV4-2 CASSQDYGTQYF TGTGCCAGCAGCCAAGACTATGGGACCCAGTACTTC
TRBJ2-7 NA TRBD1 TRBV10-1 CASSLGTGDEQYF TGCGCCAGCAGCCTCGGGACAGGGGACGAGCAGTACTTC
TRBJ2-1 NA NA TRBV6-6 CASTRKAGTDYNEQFF TGTGCCAGCACCCGCAAGGCCGGGACTGACTACAATGAGCAGTTCTTC
TRBJ1-3 NA NA TRBV9 CASSDDISGNTIYF TGTGCCAGCAGCGACGACATCTCTGGAAACACCATATATTTT
TRBJ1-2 NA NA TRBV30 CAWSSLHRANYGYTF TGTGCCTGGAGTTCTCTCCACAGGGCTAACTATGGCTACACCTTC
TRBJ1-6 NA TRBD1 TRBV18 CASSPPGRGTGGFAPLHF TGTGCCAGCTCACCACCGGGAAGGGGGACAGGGGGCTTTGCACCCCTCCACTTT
TRBJ1-4 NA NA TRBV7-9 CASSLGGINEKLFF TGTGCCAGCAGCTTAGGGGGCATTAATGAAAAACTGTTTTTT
TRBJ2-7 NA NA TRBV19 CASRGRGSGEQYF TGTGCCAGTAGAGGCAGGGGTTCTGGTGAGCAGTACTTC
TRBJ2-5 NA TRBD2 TRBV4-1 CASSQGSLAGDQETQYF TGCGCCAGCAGCCAAGGGTCTCTAGCGGGGGACCAAGAGACCCAGTACTTC
TRBJ1-3 NA NA TRBV5-4 CASSLGVGGGNTIYF TGTGCCAGCAGCTTGGGGGTAGGGGGAGGAAACACCATATATTTT
TRBJ1-1 NA NA TRBV7-9 CASSPPGSGAGAFF TGTGCCAGCAGCCCCCCGGGATCGGGCGCGGGGGCTTTCTTT
TRBJ2-1 NA NA TRBV20-1 CSAPTGSSQFF TGCAGTGCTCCCACGGGGTCTTCTCAGTTCTTC
TRBJ1-5 NA NA TRBV6-5 CASSSGQRYQPQHF TGTGCCAGCAGTTCGGGACAACGATATCAGCCCCAGCATTTT
TRBJ2-7 NA NA TRBV11-2 CASSLPVNYEQYF TGTGCCAGCAGCTTACCTGTTAACTACGAGCAGTATTTC
TRBJ1-1 few NA TRBV19 CASSIPGGNTEAFF TGTGCCAGTAGTATCCCGGGGGGGAACACTGAAGCTTTCTTT